Each of the 30 T cell receptor beta chains below was sequenced from the same sample in a study of blood T cells in healthy people across ages. Next came a second PCR, run for about 7 to 12 cycles, which used a sample-barcoded 5' primer along with a J-beta primer mix. TCRdb re-derived calls from the 5' RACE reads in MiXCR, one entry per CDR3 protein. Here the sample spans hundreds of thousands of distinct CDR3 sequences, roughly 32% being singletons. Sequenced sample: blood. The receptors were gathered from a woman aged 80 or over in good health.

The V and J genes are TRBV7-6 and TRBJ2-2; D is possibly TRBD1 (6 bases). This CDR3 is 16 amino acids long. Trimming stripped 5 bases from V and 6 bases from J, with 19 bases between. The germline gives CDR1 SGHVS, CDR2 FNYEAQ. In DNA form, the CDR3 reads TGTGCCAGCAGCAATATCAGGGGAGTAGGAGCCGGGGAGCTGTTTTTT. Protein product: CASSNIRGVGAGELFF.

This clonotype was found a few times. V is TRBV7-9 and J is TRBJ1-1; no clear D gene. In germline, CDR1 is SEHNR, CDR2 FQNEAQ (reference sequence). Trimming pared 5 bases from V and 3 bases from J, leaving 13 bases between. The CDR3 extends over 14 amino acids. This chain's CDR3 is CASSLTSPDTEAFF. CDR3 DNA: TGTGCCAGCAGCCTCACCTCACCGGACACTGAAGCTTTCTTT.

This clonotype has ten or more counts. V usage is TRBV20-1 and J usage is TRBJ1-5, with D unclear. The germline CDR1 and CDR2 sequences are DFQATT and SNEGSKA (reference sequence). Trimming removed 6 bases at V and 6 bases at J, with 12 bases between. This CDR3 spans 12 amino acids. Here the CDR3 DNA reads TGCAGTGCCGGGCGGGATGGTCAGCCCCAGCATTTT. It yields the protein CSAGRDGQPQHF.

Regarding this clonotype: This may be a read error, as it is one base from a much larger clone. The genes are TRBV15 and TRBJ2-4; the D gene is possibly TRBD2 (5 bases). In germline, CDR1 is LNHNV, CDR2 YYDKDF (reference sequence). The CDR3 has 14 amino acids. The CDR3 here is CATGRDPTRNIQYF. CDR3 DNA sequence: TGTGCCACCGGCAGAGACCCAACTAGGAACATTCAGTACTTC.

As regards this clonotype: With a far larger clone one base away, a read error is the likely cause. This chain uses TRBV7-9 with TRBJ2-7; TRBD1 might be the D (5 bases). Germline CDR1 is SEHNR and CDR2 is FQNEAQ (reference sequence). The CDR3 loop spans 12 amino acids. CDR3 nucleotide sequence: TGTGCCTGCAGCCCCGACAGCTACGAGCAGTACTTC. This sequence encodes CACSPDSYEQYF.

V is TRBV21-1 and J is TRBJ1-1. TRBV21-1 represents a pseudogene. This CDR3 contains 12 residues. The CDR3 coding sequence is TGTGCCAGCAGCACTAAGGCTACTGAAGCTTTCTTT. Its protein product is CASSTKATEAFF.

This clonotype was found a few times. The chain joins TRBV14 to TRBJ1-2, with D possibly matching TRBD1 (6 bases). V was clipped by 0 bases and J by 4 bases, with 12 bases between them. CDR1 and CDR2 from the germline V gene are SGHDN and FVKESK. The CDR3 contains 15 residues. The CDR3 protein is CASSQELGGFYGYTF. DNA for the CDR3: TGTGCCAGCAGCCAAGAGTTAGGGGGTTTCTATGGCTACACCTTC.

In this sample, this clonotype turned up many times. The genes are TRBV6-1 and TRBJ2-2; D ambiguous. The CDR3 is 13 amino acids. Deletions cut 7 bases from V and 2 bases from J, with 8 bases between. Germline V lookup: CDR1 MNHNS, CDR2 SASEGT. The CDR3 DNA sequence: TGTGCCAGCATAAGTATTAACACCGGGGAGCTGTTTTTT. Translating it yields CASISINTGELFF.

In this sample, this clonotype turned up a few times. This chain connects TRBV4-2 to TRBJ1-5; D is ambiguous. Trimming removed 4 bases from V and 1 base from J, with 8 bases in between. This CDR3 is 14 amino acids long. Germline lookup yields CDR1 LGHNA and CDR2 YNFKEQ. CDR3 amino acids: CASSPTQSNQPQHF. For the CDR3, the DNA is TGTGCCAGCAGCCCGACACAGAGCAATCAGCCCCAGCATTTT.

The chain links TRBV5-1 to TRBJ2-5; possibly TRBD1 for D (8 bases). The CDR3 has 15 residues. Germline loops: CDR1 SGHRS, CDR2 YFSETQ. Trimming removed 2 bases from V and 4 bases from J, with 15 bases in between. CDR3 in DNA: TGCGCCAGCAGCTTAGGACAGGGAGGGTCAGAGACCCAGTACTTC. Amino acids: CASSLGQGGSETQYF.

There are many counts of this clonotype. The chain is built from TRBV2 and TRBJ1-2; D is unresolved. The CDR3 contains 12 residues. V lost 4 bases and J lost 8, with 11 bases in between. Germline-derived CDR1 and CDR2 are SNHLY and FYNNEI. The CDR3 nucleotides read TGTGCCAGCAGTGGGCCACTCAGGGGCTACACCTTC. Its protein is CASSGPLRGYTF.

This clonotype was detected ten times or more. The V call is TRBV5-5, the J call TRBJ2-7; 7 bases agree with TRBD1. Germline trimming cut 0 bases from V and 2 bases from J; bases unmatched to any gene: 5. The CDR3 extends over 15 amino acids. Looked up from germline, CDR1 is SGHKS and CDR2 is YYEKEE (reference sequence). The CDR3 here is CASSLAGTDTYEQYF. CDR3 bases: TGTGCCAGCAGCTTGGCCGGGACAGACACCTACGAGCAGTACTTC.

The chain uses TRBV5-4 and TRBJ1-2, with D possibly matching TRBD1 (6 bases). The CDR3 is 13 amino acids. Trimming took off 5 bases at V and 3 bases at J, with 11 bases between the two ends. Germline V gene data show CDR1 as SGHNT and CDR2 as YYREEE (reference sequence). This chain's CDR3 is CASRPGQHYGYTF. Written as DNA, the CDR3 is TGTGCCAGCAGACCTGGACAGCACTATGGCTACACCTTC.

This clonotype was detected only once. The chain links TRBV7-2 to TRBJ2-3; D might be TRBD1 (6 bases). The CDR3 loop spans 16 amino acids. CDR1 and CDR2 (germline): SGHTA, FQGNSA. V was trimmed by 5 bases and J by 2 bases, leaving 17 bases between them. This CDR3 reads CASSLRQGNPTDTQYF. CDR3 nucleotide sequence: TGTGCCAGCAGCCTTCGCCAGGGGAACCCCACAGATACGCAGTATTTT.

V is TRBV7-2 and J is TRBJ2-1, with 9 bases fitting TRBD2. The J segment lost 6 bases and the V segment lost 6 bases, leaving 15 bases of the junction unmatched. The CDR3 loop spans 17 amino acids. CDR1 is SGHTA, CDR2 FQGNSA, per germline. CDR3 loop: CASSSTPGLAASNEQFF. The CDR3 nucleotides read TGTGCCAGCAGTTCCACGCCGGGACTAGCAGCCTCCAATGAGCAGTTCTTC.

The genes are TRBV10-2 and TRBJ1-1; TRBD1 might be the D (6 bases). The CDR3 loop spans 13 amino acids. V was cut by 8 bases and J by 3 bases, with 13 bases left in between. Germline lookup yields CDR1 WSHSY and CDR2 SAAADI. The CDR3 DNA is TGCGCCAGCGGTCGGGACACCTACACTGAAGCTTTCTTT. It encodes CASGRDTYTEAFF.

This clonotype was picked up many times. The V and J genes are TRBV29-1 and TRBJ1-2; tentative D call: TRBD1 (6 bases). V was clipped by 4 bases and J by 5 bases, with 8 bases between them. The CDR3 is 11 residues long. Germline loops: CDR1 SQVTM, CDR2 ANQGSEA. Written as DNA, the CDR3 is TGCAGCGTTGGGGGGGCATATGGCTACACCTTC. Protein: CSVGGAYGYTF.

The V call is TRBV7-8, the J call TRBJ2-6, with D perhaps TRBD1 or TRBD2 (5 bases each). CDR3 size: 17 residues. CDR1 is SGHVS, CDR2 FQNEAQ, per germline. V was pared by 8 bases and J by 5 bases, with 22 bases between. This CDR3 reads CASFKDEGPIWANVLTF. CDR3 coding DNA: TGTGCCAGCTTTAAAGACGAGGGACCGATCTGGGCCAACGTCCTGACTTTC. Combining the CDR3 with reference TRBV7-8 and TRBJ2-6 gives the whole variable domain GAGVSQSPRYKVAKRGQDVALRCDPISGHVSLFWYQQALGQGPEFLTYFQNEAQLDKSGLPSDRFFAERPEGSVSTLKIQRTQQEDSAVYLCASFKDEGPIWANVLTFGAGSRLTVL.

V gene TRBV24-1 combines with J gene TRBJ2-3; D is undetermined. The CDR3 is 13 residues long. Trimming removed 4 bases at V and 0 bases at J, with 4 bases between. In germline, CDR1 is KGHDR, CDR2 SFDVKD. CDR3 coding DNA: TGTGCCACCAGTGAACCTAGCACAGATACGCAGTATTTT. It specifies CATSEPSTDTQYF.

In this sample, this clonotype turned up many times. The chain carries TRBV6-5 and TRBJ2-3, with no clear D. This CDR3 comprises 15 residues. From germline, CDR1 is MNHEY and CDR2 SVGAGI. The germline V and J ends were trimmed by 6 bases and 0 bases, with 13 bases remaining between them. CDR3 sequence (DNA): TGTGCCAGCAGAAGGACCGATACTAGCACAGATACGCAGTATTTT. Residues: CASRRTDTSTDTQYF.

This clonotype was seen more than once but under ten times. The chain uses TRBV4-3 and TRBJ2-5; the match to TRBD1 covers 8 bases. With 0 bases clipped from V and 11 bases from J, the junction kept 11 bases outside the gene matches. CDR3 length equals 15 residues. Germline V lookup: CDR1 LGHNA, CDR2 YSLEER. The DNA of the CDR3 is TGCGCCAGCAGCCAAGAATCAGGGGGCGGGTATGAGCAGTACTTC. It translates to CASSQESGGGYEQYF.

Ten or more counts support this clonotype. The chain joins TRBV5-1 to TRBJ1-1; tentative D call: TRBD1 (5 bases). The CDR3 is made up of 15 amino acids. Trimming shortened V by 0 bases and J by 2 bases, and 11 bases separated the two germline ends. Germline CDR1 reads SGHRS; CDR2 reads YFSETQ. The CDR3 region is CASSLGGGSNTEAFF. In DNA form, the CDR3 reads TGCGCCAGCAGCTTGGGGGGCGGAAGTAACACTGAAGCTTTCTTT.

The sample holds many counts of this clonotype. J is TRBJ1-6 and V is TRBV5-1; 7 nucleotides line up with TRBD1. V shed 5 bases, J shed 6 bases, and the junction held 5 bases outside the gene matches. This CDR3 contains 14 residues. The germline gives CDR1 SGHRS, CDR2 YFSETQ. CDR3 DNA: TGCGCCAGCAGTTCGAACAGGGGTAATTCACCCCTCCACTTT. This translates into CASSSNRGNSPLHF.

The chain uses TRBV6-5 and TRBJ1-5; a possible D gene is TRBD1 (5 bases). CDR1 is MNHEY and CDR2 is SVGAGI in the germline V gene. V lost 5 bases and J 9 bases, leaving 17 bases between the germline ends. This CDR3 contains 14 residues. The CDR3 DNA reads TGTGCCAGCAGTGCCGGACGGGGCTGTTGGCCCCAGCATTTT. It codes for CASSAGRGCWPQHF.

Turning to this clonotype: One base away lies a much larger clone, so this may be a sequencing read error. The genes are TRBV12-3 or TRBV12-4 and TRBJ1-2; no clear D. This CDR3 is built from 13 residues. In DNA form, the CDR3 reads TGTGCCAACAGTTCAGACCGTGACTATGGCTACACCTTC. This codes for CANSSDRDYGYTF.

CDR3 in amino acids: CAWQREGSGANVLTF. CDR3 bases: TGTGCCTGGCAGCGGGAGGGGTCTGGGGCCAACGTCCTGACTTTC. This chain uses TRBV30 with TRBJ2-6; 10 bases fit TRBD2. Germline CDR1 reads GTSNPN; CDR2 reads SVGIG (reference sequence). Trimming cost V 5 bases and J 1 base; bases outside gene matches: 2. The CDR3 is 15 residues long.

This chain joins TRBV7-2 and TRBJ1-5; possibly TRBD1 for D (6 bases). Per germline, CDR1 SGHTA and CDR2 FQGNSA. Trimming removed 4 bases at V and 7 bases at J, with 17 bases between. The CDR3 totals 15 residues. The CDR3 DNA follows: TGTGCCAGCAGCTGGACAGAAGGTTTGGGACAGCCCCAGCATTTT. Protein sequence: CASSWTEGLGQPQHF.

In its sample, this clonotype was seen many times. J is TRBJ2-1 and V is TRBV5-6, with D possibly called TRBD1 or TRBD2 (7 bases each). CDR1 is SGHDT, CDR2 YYEEEE, per germline. The CDR3 has 15 residues. Trimming stripped 0 bases from V and 6 bases from J, with 13 bases between. CDR3 loop: CASSLDERDSNEQFF. The CDR3 nucleotides read TGTGCCAGCAGCTTGGATGAGCGGGACAGCAATGAGCAGTTCTTC.

The chain recombines TRBV20-1 with TRBJ2-2; D remains ambiguous. This CDR3 comprises 15 residues. Germline CDR1 reads DFQATT; CDR2 reads SNEGSKA (reference sequence). Trimming took 0 bases from V and 4 from J, leaving 12 bases between them. The CDR3 coding sequence is TGCAGTGCTAGAGATAGGTCCCAGTCCACCGGGGAGCTGTTTTTT. It specifies CSARDRSQSTGELFF.

This clonotype was seen many times. The V call is TRBV5-6, the J call TRBJ2-7; D might be TRBD1 or TRBD2, each matching 6 bases. Germline V lookup: CDR1 SGHDT, CDR2 YYEEEE. The CDR3 consists of 16 residues. Trimming removed 5 bases at V and 2 bases at J, with 20 bases between. This CDR3 is CASRDRDLGGPYEQYF. CDR3 sequence (DNA): TGTGCCAGCAGAGATCGGGACCTCGGGGGCCCCTACGAGCAGTACTTC.